This entry lists 29 T cell receptor beta chains sequenced from one sample in a study of blood T cell repertoires in COVID-19 (dated by TCRdb to the early 2020s). Library construction relied on the immunoSEQ multiplex PCR assay. The table comes from immuneACCESS by way of TCRdb, which keeps in-frame sequences with V and J called. Part of the clones is missing from these tables; in studies checked, under half for an unresolved V gene and the rest for unknown reasons. A total of over 120,000 clones appear in this sample, roughly 84% of them only once. The ten largest clonotypes hold roughly two fifths of the sample. Sequencing was carried out using peripheral blood. The receptors come from a human donor in a cohort sampled during active COVID-19.

The chain combines TRBV6-5 with TRBJ2-4; D gene unclear. Germline loops: CDR1 MNHEY, CDR2 SVGAGI. Between the trimmed V and J ends, which lost 5 bases and 9 bases, there was a span of 11 bases. The CDR3 runs 12 residues. The CDR3 loop is CASSTRMGIQYF. CDR3 sequence (DNA): TGTGCCAGCAGTACCAGGATGGGCATTCAGTACTTC.

The CDR3: CATSDSLDTYGYTF. DNA of the CDR3: TGTGCCACCAGTGATTCCCTTGACACCTATGGCTACACCTTC. The chain is built from TRBV24-1 and TRBJ1-2; D remains unclear. V lost 2 bases and J lost 4, with 10 bases in between. Germline CDR1 and CDR2: KGHDR and SFDVKD. This CDR3 is built from 14 residues.

The count of this clone is one. A junction boundary mismatches the germline segment, possibly from a read error. V usage is TRBV3-1 (or the pseudogene TRBV3-2) and J usage is TRBJ2-1, with 9 bases aligning to TRBD2. The CDR3 runs to 13 residues. CDR1 LGHDT and CDR2 YNNKEL come from the germline V gene (reference sequence). CDR3 coding DNA: TGTGCCAGCAGCCAAGTTGTTGGGACTAGCAAGCTCTTC. It yields the protein CASSQVVGTSKLF.

This clone was detected once. V and J are TRBV6-1 and TRBJ2-7; D is perhaps TRBD1 (5 bases). The CDR3 runs to 14 residues. V was shortened by 0 bases and J by 4 bases, with 10 bases between the two germline ends. Germline lookup yields CDR1 MNHNS and CDR2 SASEGT. The CDR3 loop is CASSEARQRYEQYV. The CDR3 DNA is TGTGCCAGCAGTGAAGCTCGACAGAGGTACGAGCAGTACGTC.

The rearrangement links TRBV5-6 to TRBJ2-7, with 7 bases aligning to TRBD1. The CDR3 is 17 amino acids. V dropped 4 bases and J dropped 1; count of bases not matched to a gene: 14. Germline CDR1 SGHDT, CDR2 YYEEEE. CDR3 residues: CASSPWTGSVSSYEQYV. CDR3 sequence (DNA): TGTGCCAGCAGCCCATGGACAGGAAGTGTATCTTCCTACGAGCAGTACGTC.

This rearrangement joins TRBV3-1 (or the pseudogene TRBV3-2) to TRBJ2-7; possibly TRBD1 for D (5 bases). This CDR3 is built from 15 residues. Germline lookup yields CDR1 LGHDT and CDR2 YNNKEL (reference sequence). V dropped 6 bases and J dropped 5 bases, with 20 bases sitting between them. In DNA, the CDR3 is TGTGCCAGCAGTCCCCCGTTGGGGCAGCTACACGAGCAGTACTTC. The encoded protein is CASSPPLGQLHEQYF.

The rearrangement joins TRBV19 to TRBJ2-5; D call uncertain. Germline V CDR1 and CDR2: LNHDA, SQIVND (reference sequence). Trimming removed 1 base at V and 2 bases at J, with 8 bases between. This CDR3 has 14 residues. The chain's CDR3 is CASSIGGQQETQYF. CDR3 nucleotide sequence: TGTGCCAGTAGTATAGGTGGGCAGCAAGAGACCCAGTACTTC.

The rearrangement joins TRBV11-3 to TRBJ2-1; no definite D call. CDR1 and CDR2 (germline): SGHNT, YENEEA. The CDR3 sequence is 13 residues long. V gave up 1 base and J gave up 7 bases, with 8 bases separating them. CDR3 nucleotides: TGTGCCAGCAGCTTAGGGAGCATTAATGAGCAGTTCTTC. Translating gives CASSLGSINEQFF. The whole variable domain, filled in from reference TRBV11-3 and TRBJ2-1, reads EAGVVQSPRYKIIEKKQPVAFWCNPISGHNTLYWYLQNLGQGPELLIRYENEEAVDDSQLPKDRFSAERLKGVDSTLKIQPAELGDSAVYLCASSLGSINEQFFGPGTRLTVL.

This chain joins TRBV19 and TRBJ2-2; perhaps TRBD1 as D (5 bases). The CDR3 extends over 14 amino acids. Trimming stripped 1 base from V and 4 bases from J, with 7 bases between. Germline V gene lookup returns CDR1 LNHDA and CDR2 SQIVND (reference sequence). Here the CDR3 reads CASSIGGITGELFF. The CDR3 DNA reads as TGTGCCAGTAGTATAGGGGGCATCACCGGGGAGCTGTTTTTT.

This clone came up once. The chain is built from TRBV4-3 and TRBJ2-3; D is possibly TRBD2 (5 bases). The germline CDR1 and CDR2 sequences are LGHNA and YSLEER. The CDR3 extends over 17 amino acids. Trimming removed 4 bases from V and 2 bases from J, with 19 bases in between. CDR3 sequence reads: CASSPSPEWSPTDTQYF. In DNA, the CDR3 is TGCGCCAGCAGCCCTAGCCCTGAGTGGTCCCCCACAGATACGCAGTATTTT.

The chain uses TRBV7-9 and TRBJ2-7; the D gene is possibly TRBD1 (5 bases). The germline V gene encodes CDR1 SEHNR and CDR2 FQNEAQ (reference sequence). With 4 bases removed from V and 2 bases from J, the gap between germline ends came to 12 bases. The CDR3 length is 14 residues. The CDR3 region is CASSYTGQTYEQYF. The CDR3 nucleotides read TGTGCCAGCAGCTATACCGGACAAACCTACGAGCAGTACTTC.

This chain joins TRBV5-1 and TRBJ2-7, with D possibly matching TRBD1 (6 bases). V was trimmed by 5 bases and J by 1 base, leaving 13 bases between them. This CDR3 has 14 residues. Germline V gene lookup returns CDR1 SGHRS and CDR2 YFSETQ. CDR3 sequence reads: CASRSSGDSYEQYF. CDR3 DNA: TGCGCCAGCAGATCTTCAGGGGATTCCTACGAGCAGTACTTC.

This chain links TRBV3-1 (or the pseudogene TRBV3-2) with TRBJ2-3, with TRBD2 matching 13 bases. From germline, CDR1 is LGHDT and CDR2 YNNKEL (reference sequence). J lost 6 bases, V lost 5 bases, and 8 bases had no gene match. The CDR3 length is 16 residues. CDR3 sequence reads: CASSVWTSGGMDTQYF. The CDR3, as DNA: TGTGCCAGCAGCGTATGGACTAGCGGGGGTATGGATACGCAGTATTTT.

The chain couples TRBV19 to TRBJ2-1; no reliable D call. Germline V gene lookup returns CDR1 LNHDA and CDR2 SQIVND (reference sequence). The V and J ends lost 8 bases and 3 bases respectively, with 11 bases between them. CDR3 length: 13 amino acids. This CDR3 is CASHEVGYNEQFF. Written as DNA, the CDR3 is TGTGCCAGTCACGAGGTGGGCTACAATGAGCAGTTCTTC.

The table lists this clone with a few counts. This chain joins TRBV18 and TRBJ1-2, with TRBD1 matching 10 bases. V dropped 3 bases and J dropped 4; count of bases not matched to a gene: 5. CDR1 and CDR2 (germline): KGHSH, LQKENI. The CDR3 totals 15 residues. CDR3 region: CASSPGTGVGYGYTF. The DNA for the CDR3 is TGTGCCAGCTCACCCGGGACAGGGGTTGGCTATGGCTACACCTTC.

The rearrangement joins TRBV5-4 to TRBJ1-6; D is uncertain. Germline V CDR1 and CDR2: SGHNT, YYREEE (reference sequence). The CDR3 loop spans 15 amino acids. The V end lost 0 bases, the J end lost 10 bases, and 14 bases lay between the germline ends. The CDR3 loop reads CASSLDLRDGSPLHF. The CDR3 region has the DNA TGTGCCAGCAGCTTGGATTTACGGGATGGGTCACCCCTCCACTTT.

V gene TRBV5-1 combines with J gene TRBJ2-7; D might be TRBD1 (5 bases). CDR1 and CDR2 from the germline V gene are SGHRS and YFSETQ. V was shortened by 2 bases and J by 2 bases, with 14 bases between the two germline ends. The CDR3 has 15 amino acids. The CDR3 DNA is TGCGCCAGCAGCTTATTAACTGGACACACCTACGAGCAGTACTTC. It is translated as CASSLLTGHTYEQYF.

J is TRBJ2-5 and V is TRBV3-1 (or the pseudogene TRBV3-2), with 8 bases lining up with TRBD1. CDR3 length: 14 amino acids. V lost 4 bases to trimming and J lost 5 bases; unmatched junction nucleotides: 6. Germline lookup yields CDR1 LGHDT and CDR2 YNNKEL (reference sequence). This CDR3 is CASSLQGAGETQYF. The CDR3 region has the DNA TGTGCCAGCAGCCTCCAGGGGGCAGGGGAGACCCAGTACTTC.

This clone was observed once. This rearrangement joins TRBV5-5 to TRBJ2-5, with TRBD2 as a possible D gene (5 bases). Germline V lookup: CDR1 SGHKS, CDR2 YYEKEE (reference sequence). CDR3 length: 16 residues. The V end lost 0 bases, the J end lost 4 bases, and 16 bases lay between the germline ends. The CDR3 DNA follows: TGTGCCAGCAGCTTGGGCTGGGCCGCGGGCCGAGAGACCCAGTACTTC. Protein product: CASSLGWAAGRETQYF.

The genes are TRBV5-4 and TRBJ2-1; 9 positions match TRBD2. J lost 5 bases, V lost 4 bases, and 7 bases had no gene match. The CDR3 runs 15 residues. Germline V gene data show CDR1 as SGHNT and CDR2 as YYREEE (reference sequence). The CDR3 coding sequence is TGTGCCAGCAGCCCGGCGGGAGGGCCGCACAATGAGCAGTTCTTC. It is translated as CASSPAGGPHNEQFF.

The rearrangement joins TRBV7-3 to TRBJ2-3; tentative D call: TRBD2 (6 bases). CDR3 length: 14 amino acids. V shed 5 bases and J shed 7 bases, with 16 bases lying between them. Germline values: CDR1 SGHTA, CDR2 FQGTGA. The CDR3 region is CASSPLGGANTQYF. CDR3 nucleotide sequence: TGTGCCAGCAGCCCTTTAGGAGGGGCGAATACGCAGTATTTT.

On this clone itself: The same CDR3 is also encoded by other DNA sequences in this sample. The V and J genes are TRBV7-3 and TRBJ2-6; possibly TRBD2 for D (6 bases). There are 15 residues in the CDR3. Looked up from germline, CDR1 is SGHTA and CDR2 is FQGTGA. V lost 8 bases and J lost 2, with 13 bases in between. CDR3 sequence (DNA): TGTGCCAGCTCCCCGGGGGTCGCTGGGGCCAACGTCCTGACTTTC. It translates to CASSPGVAGANVLTF.

The chain uses TRBV7-9 and TRBJ2-5, with TRBD2 identical over 8 bases. This CDR3 spans 15 amino acids. The ends lost 2 bases at V and 4 bases at J; junction bases unmatched: 6. The germline gives CDR1 SEHNR, CDR2 FQNEAQ (reference sequence). The CDR3 nucleotides are TGTGCCAGCAGCTTAACGGGAGGGCCCTTAGAGACCCAGTACTTC. Protein: CASSLTGGPLETQYF.

This rearrangement joins TRBV19 to TRBJ1-5, with TRBD1 as a possible D gene (5 bases). The CDR3 extends over 16 amino acids. Germline V CDR1 and CDR2: LNHDA, SQIVND (reference sequence). Trimming left V 1 base short and J 3 bases short, with 13 bases between. CDR3 sequence reads: CASSIGRPGINQPQHF. CDR3 sequence (DNA): TGTGCCAGTAGTATAGGCCGACCAGGGATCAATCAGCCCCAGCATTTT.

This rearrangement joins TRBV7-2 to TRBJ2-5; 8 bases agree with TRBD1. There are 14 residues in the CDR3. V lost 5 bases and J lost 3; bases outside the gene matches: 5. CDR1 is SGHTA, CDR2 FQGNSA, per germline. CDR3 DNA sequence: TGTGCCAGCAGCGCCCGACAGGGGAAAGAGACCCAGTACTTC. It specifies CASSARQGKETQYF.

The chain combines TRBV3-1 (or the pseudogene TRBV3-2) with TRBJ2-5; 7 bases match TRBD1. J gave up 5 bases and V 2 bases, and 14 bases lay outside the gene matches. The CDR3 runs 17 residues. Germline V lookup: CDR1 LGHDT, CDR2 YNNKEL (reference sequence). CDR3 bases: TGTGCCAGCAGCCAACATATGGTTGGGACAGCCCCGGAGACCCAGTACTTC. It codes for CASSQHMVGTAPETQYF.

The V gene is TRBV19, the J gene TRBJ1-5; 7 bases line up with TRBD1. The CDR3 extends over 17 amino acids. Germline lookup yields CDR1 LNHDA and CDR2 SQIVND (reference sequence). The V gene end was trimmed by 6 bases and the J gene end by 0 bases; junction bases not matched to a gene: 11. The CDR3 here is CASRTLAGGYSNQPQHF. In nucleotides, the CDR3 is TGTGCCAGTAGGACCCTGGCAGGGGGGTATAGCAATCAGCCCCAGCATTTT. The variable domain in full, with the rest retrieved from reference TRBV19 and TRBJ1-5, is DGGITQSPKYLFRKEGQNVTLSCEQNLNHDAMYWYRQDPGQGLRLIYYSQIVNDFQKGDIAEGYSVSREKKESFPLTVTSAQKNPTAFYLCASRTLAGGYSNQPQHFGDGTRLSIL.

A remark on this clone: Different DNA sequences within this sample yield the same CDR3. The V call is TRBV11-3, the J call TRBJ2-2, with 7 bases aligning to TRBD2. After removal of 1 base from V and 3 bases from J, the junction contained 2 bases not matched to a gene. Germline V gives CDR1 SGHNT, CDR2 YENEEA. The CDR3 is 15 residues long. CDR3 residues: CASSLVRGYTGELFF. CDR3 bases: TGTGCCAGCAGCTTAGTGCGGGGGTACACCGGGGAGCTGTTTTTT.

This clone was picked up a small number of times. V is TRBV7-2 and J is TRBJ2-5, with TRBD1 matching over 9 bases. Per the germline V gene, CDR1 is SGHTA and CDR2 is FQGNSA. The junction had 11 bases not matched to a gene; V was cut back by 4 bases and J by 5 bases. This CDR3 comprises 16 residues. The CDR3 nucleotides are TGTGCCAGCAGCTCTCAGGGGACAGGGTGGGGGGAGACCCAGTACTTC. It is translated as CASSSQGTGWGETQYF.